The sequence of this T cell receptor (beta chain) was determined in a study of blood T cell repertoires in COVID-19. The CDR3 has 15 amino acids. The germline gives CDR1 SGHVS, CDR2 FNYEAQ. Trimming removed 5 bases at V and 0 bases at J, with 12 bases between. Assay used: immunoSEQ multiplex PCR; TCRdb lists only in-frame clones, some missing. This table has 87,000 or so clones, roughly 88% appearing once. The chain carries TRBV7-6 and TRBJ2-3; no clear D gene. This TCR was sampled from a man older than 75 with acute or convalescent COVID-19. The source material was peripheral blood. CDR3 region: CASSTAVTSTDTQYF. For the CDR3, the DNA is TGTGCCAGCAGCACCGCCGTGACTAGCACAGATACGCAGTATTTT.